These 32 T cell receptor beta chains were sequenced from one sample in a study of cytomegalovirus exposure and HLA in healthy donors (dated by TCRdb to about 2017). Library preparation employed the immunoSEQ multiplex PCR assay. A mixture of 60 forward primers for TCR Vbeta segments and 13 reverse primers for TCR Jbeta segments was used in the multiplex PCR. TCRdb carries this immuneACCESS record with in-frame sequences only. Its versions omit some clonotypes, under half of them owing to an unresolved V gene in the studies checked, with the rest unexplained. In this sample's table one finds approximately 120,000 clones. The ten largest clones capture 1% of the sample. The sequenced sample consisted of PBMCs. The receptors derive from a man aged 18 to 29 in good health and CMV-seronegative.

The chain joins TRBV5-1 to TRBJ1-1; the D gene is possibly TRBD1 (5 bases). This CDR3 is built from 14 residues. Germline lookup yields CDR1 SGHRS and CDR2 YFSETQ. V was shortened by 4 bases and J by 1 base, with 11 bases between the two germline ends. The CDR3: CASSPRDSNTEAFF. The CDR3, as DNA: TGCGCCAGCAGCCCCAGGGACTCGAACACTGAAGCTTTCTTT. Variable domain in full (rest from reference TRBV5-1 and TRBJ1-1): KAGVTQTPRYLIKTRGQQVTLSCSPISGHRSVSWYQQTPGQGLQFLFEYFSETQRNKGNFPGRFSGRQFSNSRSEMNVSTLELGDSALYLCASSPRDSNTEAFFGQGTRLTVV.

The rearrangement uses TRBV28 and TRBJ2-7; 8 bases agree with TRBD1. V was pared by 6 bases and J by 0 bases, with 16 bases of the junction left unmatched. The CDR3 is made up of 18 amino acids. From germline, CDR1 is MDHEN and CDR2 SYDVKM. CDR3: CASSDDLRTGTNSYEQYF. The DNA of the CDR3 is TGTGCCAGCAGCGACGATCTAAGGACAGGGACCAACTCCTACGAGCAGTACTTC.

The rearrangement uses TRBV11-2 and TRBJ1-2; D is unclear. V was pared by 5 bases and J by 4 bases, with 17 bases between. The CDR3 loop spans 15 amino acids. Germline V CDR1 and CDR2: SGHAT, FQNNGV. DNA of the CDR3: TGTGCCAGCAGCCCCCGTGGAGGGTTCGGCTATGGCTACACCTTC. Its translation: CASSPRGGFGYGYTF.

As DNA, the CDR3 is TGTGCCTGGACCCTGAGCGGCGGGCAGGACGAGCAGTACTTC. The encoded protein is CAWTLSGGQDEQYF. V is TRBV30 and J is TRBJ2-7, with a weak D call TRBD2 (5 bases). This CDR3 is built from 14 residues. Germline V gives CDR1 GTSNPN, CDR2 SVGIG (reference sequence). Trimming pared 4 bases from V and 5 bases from J, leaving 18 bases between.

The chain couples TRBV13 to TRBJ2-2; 7 bases map to TRBD1. The V and J ends lost 0 bases and 15 bases, in that order; junction bases with no gene match: 7. This CDR3 is 13 amino acids long. The germline gives CDR1 PRHDT, CDR2 FYEKMQ (reference sequence). The CDR3 sequence is CASSLGPGQKVFF. In DNA form, the CDR3 reads TGTGCCAGCAGCTTAGGGCCGGGACAGAAGGTGTTTTTT.

CDR3 bases: TGTGCCTGGAGCGGATCAGGGGGACCTGGAAACACCATATATTTT. As protein: CAWSGSGGPGNTIYF. J is TRBJ1-3 and V is TRBV30, with 7 bases matching TRBD1. Per germline, CDR1 GTSNPN and CDR2 SVGIG (reference sequence). Unmatched junction bases numbered 7, after V lost 3 bases and J lost 2 bases. CDR3 length: 15 residues.

The chain employs TRBV28 and TRBJ1-2, with no clear D. Germline V lookup: CDR1 MDHEN, CDR2 SYDVKM. The CDR3 loop spans 12 amino acids. The ends were cut back, 8 bases at V and 3 bases at J, with 10 bases in the middle. The CDR3 coding sequence is TGTGCCAGCGTCCTGGGCGACTATGGCTACACCTTC. Translation gives CASVLGDYGYTF.

DNA for the CDR3: TGCGCCAGCAGCTGGTGGGGGACTAGCCACGAGCAGTACTTC. It encodes CASSWWGTSHEQYF. V and J are TRBV5-1 and TRBJ2-7; TRBD2 agrees at 9 bases. V gave up 3 bases and J gave up 5 bases; unmatched junction bases: 6. CDR3 size: 14 residues. CDR1 and CDR2 from the germline V gene are SGHRS and YFSETQ.

The rearrangement joins TRBV6-5 to TRBJ2-1; weak D call: TRBD2 (5 bases). In germline, CDR1 is MNHEY, CDR2 SVGAGI. The CDR3 is 12 amino acids. With 6 bases removed from V and 4 bases from J, the gap between germline ends came to 7 bases. The CDR3 nucleotides are TGTGCCAGCAGCGGGGATTACAATGAGCAGTTCTTC. This translates into CASSGDYNEQFF.

The chain uses TRBV6-1 and TRBJ2-1, with 8 bases lining up with TRBD1. Trimming cost V 4 bases and J 7 bases; bases outside gene matches: 18. Germline V gives CDR1 MNHNS, CDR2 SASEGT. The CDR3 consists of 18 residues. In DNA, the CDR3 is TGTGCCAGCAGTGGGGACAGGACGAGTGGATTTTCGGTAAATGAGCAGTTCTTC. Its protein is CASSGDRTSGFSVNEQFF.

The chain combines TRBV11-2 with TRBJ1-1, with a possible D match to TRBD1 (5 bases). The CDR3 is 12 amino acids. The V gene's germline CDR1 is SGHAT and CDR2 FQNNGV. Trimming removed 4 bases at V and 6 bases at J, with 9 bases between. CDR3 protein: CASSSQVPEAFF. CDR3 sequence (DNA): TGTGCCAGCAGCTCACAGGTCCCTGAAGCTTTCTTT.

This chain links TRBV4-2 with TRBJ1-1; 7 positions match TRBD1. The CDR3 is 15 residues long. The germline V gene encodes CDR1 LGHNA and CDR2 YNFKEQ. The J segment lost 8 bases and the V segment lost 5 bases, leaving 14 bases of the junction unmatched. DNA of the CDR3: TGTGCCAGCAGCAGACGAACGGGACAGAGGAAGGAAGCTTTCTTT. As protein: CASSRRTGQRKEAFF.

The V and J genes are TRBV28 and TRBJ1-1; no reliable D call. Germline lookup yields CDR1 MDHEN and CDR2 SYDVKM. CDR3 size: 14 residues. V was pared by 5 bases and J by 2 bases, with 12 bases between. The CDR3 coding sequence is TGTGCCAGCAGTCCACAGCTTTATAACACTGAAGCTTTCTTT. Translated: CASSPQLYNTEAFF.

The chain uses TRBV5-1 and TRBJ1-2, with D possibly TRBD1 on 6 matching bases. The CDR3 loop spans 15 amino acids. Trimming removed 0 bases at V and 6 bases at J, with 15 bases between. Looked up from germline, CDR1 is SGHRS and CDR2 is YFSETQ. In DNA, the CDR3 is TGCGCCAGCAGCTTGGCCAAGGGGGGGTCTGATGGCTACACCTTC. Protein sequence: CASSLAKGGSDGYTF.

The gene calls are TRBV18 and TRBJ2-5; weak D call: TRBD1 (5 bases). Germline loops: CDR1 KGHSH, CDR2 LQKENI. The V and J ends lost 0 bases and 2 bases respectively, with 10 bases between them. CDR3 length: 15 residues. CDR3 nucleotides: TGTGCCAGCTCACCACCGCTGGCAGGGCAAGAGACCCAGTACTTC. Amino acids: CASSPPLAGQETQYF. The full variable domain, completed using reference TRBV18 and TRBJ2-5, is NAGVMQNPRHLVRRRGQEARLRCSPMKGHSHVYWYRQLPEEGLKFMVYLQKENIIDESGMPKERFSAEFPKEGPSILRIQQVVRGDSAAYFCASSPPLAGQETQYFGPGTRLLVL.

V is TRBV6-6 and J is TRBJ2-2; possible D gene TRBD1, 6 bases. CDR1 is MNHNY and CDR2 is SVGAGI in the germline V gene (reference sequence). The V gene lost 6 bases and the J gene lost 6 bases, with 11 bases spanning the gap. There are 13 residues in the CDR3. CDR3 sequence: CASSRTAAGELFF. DNA of the CDR3: TGTGCCAGCAGCCGGACAGCGGCCGGGGAGCTGTTTTTT.

The rearrangement uses TRBV29-1 and TRBJ1-1; D is perhaps TRBD1 (6 bases). The V end lost 2 bases, the J end lost 4 bases, and 11 bases lay between the germline ends. Looked up from germline, CDR1 is SQVTM and CDR2 is ANQGSEA. This CDR3 contains 13 residues. The CDR3 loop is CSVEKGQSTEAFF. The CDR3 DNA is TGCAGCGTTGAAAAAGGACAGAGCACTGAAGCTTTCTTT.

The V call is TRBV7-8, the J call TRBJ2-3, with 13 bases identical to TRBD2. This CDR3 spans 15 amino acids. Germline values: CDR1 SGHVS, CDR2 FQNEAQ. Trimming removed 2 bases from V and 5 bases from J; junction bases left unmatched: 1. The CDR3 region is CASSLRLAGGDTQYF. The CDR3 DNA is TGTGCCAGCAGCTTACGACTAGCGGGAGGAGATACGCAGTATTTT.

The chain combines TRBV7-9 with TRBJ2-5; D is ambiguous. Germline V gives CDR1 SEHNR, CDR2 FQNEAQ (reference sequence). The CDR3 has 12 amino acids. V dropped 1 base and J dropped 5 bases, with 5 bases sitting between them. The CDR3 protein is CASSLDGETQYF. In DNA, the CDR3 is TGTGCCAGCAGCTTAGACGGGGAGACCCAGTACTTC.

CDR3 amino acids: CASSLPRVLGYTF. The CDR3, as DNA: TGTGCCAGCAGTTTACCACGGGTGCTTGGCTACACCTTC. The chain is built from TRBV5-6 and TRBJ1-2; D ambiguous. V dropped 5 bases and J dropped 7 bases, with 15 bases sitting between them. This CDR3 comprises 13 residues. Per the germline V gene, CDR1 is SGHDT and CDR2 is YYEEEE.

The DNA of the CDR3 is TGTGCCAGCAGTCTACAGGCTCCTAACTATGGCTACACCTTC. It translates to CASSLQAPNYGYTF. J is TRBJ1-2 and V is TRBV6-5, with a weak D call TRBD1 (5 bases). CDR3 length: 14 residues. Germline CDR1 reads MNHEY; CDR2 reads SVGAGI. V lost 5 bases to trimming and J lost 0 bases, with 10 bases between them.

The chain recombines TRBV6-1 with TRBJ2-1, with a tentative D call TRBD2 (6 bases). Trimming took 5 bases from V and 7 from J, leaving 15 bases between them. The germline gives CDR1 MNHNS, CDR2 SASEGT. This CDR3 contains 14 residues. Here the CDR3 DNA reads TGTGCCAGCAGTTCCGGGACTCAGTTTAATGAGCAGTTCTTC. This encodes CASSSGTQFNEQFF.

The rearrangement joins TRBV7-7 to TRBJ2-5, with 8 bases that match TRBD2. V trimming: 6 bases; J trimming: 5 bases; junction bases outside the gene matches: 11. CDR3 length: 15 amino acids. Germline V gene sequence: CDR1 SSHAT, CDR2 FNYEAQ (reference sequence). The CDR3 protein is CASSEAGTSGETQYF. CDR3 coding DNA: TGTGCCAGCAGTGAGGCCGGGACTAGTGGGGAGACCCAGTACTTC.

This CDR3 is CASSFSKNTGELFF. In DNA form, the CDR3 reads TGTGCCAGCAGTTTTAGCAAGAACACCGGGGAGCTGTTTTTT. This sequence joins TRBV28 and TRBJ2-2; D is unresolved. The CDR3 is 14 amino acids. V lost 3 bases, J lost 1 base, and 6 bases lay in between. Germline-derived CDR1 and CDR2 are MDHEN and SYDVKM.

V is TRBV11-2 and J is TRBJ2-7; TRBD2 matches at 12 bases. This CDR3 spans 16 amino acids. Trimming removed 3 bases from V and 2 bases from J; junction bases left unmatched: 5. In germline, CDR1 is SGHAT, CDR2 FQNNGV. The CDR3 here is CASSFQGLAGTYEQYF. DNA for the CDR3: TGTGCCAGCAGCTTCCAAGGACTAGCGGGGACCTACGAGCAGTACTTC.

The J gene is TRBJ1-5, the V gene TRBV6-1; possible D gene TRBD1, 6 bases. The CDR3 is made up of 12 amino acids. CDR1 and CDR2 from the germline V gene are MNHNS and SASEGT. Trimming took off 6 bases at V and 7 bases at J, with 10 bases between the two ends. The CDR3 protein is CASRQGPQPQHF. DNA for the CDR3: TGTGCCAGCAGACAGGGCCCACAGCCCCAGCATTTT.

V gene TRBV9 combines with J gene TRBJ2-5; 10 bases are shared with TRBD2. CDR3 size: 14 residues. Germline V gene sequence: CDR1 SGDLS, CDR2 YYNGEE. The J segment lost 3 bases and the V segment lost 4 bases, leaving 3 bases of the junction unmatched. This CDR3 reads CASSPGLAEETQYF. The CDR3 DNA reads TGTGCCAGCAGCCCCGGACTAGCGGAAGAGACCCAGTACTTC.

V is TRBV7-9 and J is TRBJ2-7, with 7 bases lining up with TRBD2. The CDR3 sequence is 16 residues long. The trim removed 5 bases at V and 0 bases at J, leaving 10 bases unmatched. Germline CDR1 is SEHNR and CDR2 is FQNEAQ (reference sequence). The DNA for the CDR3 is TGTGCCAGCAGCCCTAAGGGGCGGGGGAGCTCCTACGAGCAGTACTTC. It codes for CASSPKGRGSSYEQYF.

The chain uses TRBV30 and TRBJ1-6; no reliable D call. The V end lost 5 bases, the J end lost 3 bases, and 11 bases lay between the germline ends. This CDR3 contains 14 residues. Germline V gives CDR1 GTSNPN, CDR2 SVGIG (reference sequence). Here the CDR3 reads CAWGPLNYNSPLHF. In DNA, the CDR3 is TGTGCCTGGGGCCCCCTCAACTATAATTCACCCCTCCACTTT.

The chain carries TRBV5-1 and TRBJ1-4, with D perhaps matching TRBD1 (5 bases). The CDR3 runs to 14 residues. The germline V and J ends were trimmed by 7 bases and 0 bases, with 10 bases remaining between them. Germline CDR1 reads SGHRS; CDR2 reads YFSETQ. CDR3 DNA: TGCGCCAGCCACACGGGGGCAACTAATGAAAAACTGTTTTTT. Translation gives CASHTGATNEKLFF.

The rearrangement uses TRBV5-1 and TRBJ1-2; D might be TRBD1 (6 bases). Germline CDR1 reads SGHRS; CDR2 reads YFSETQ. The CDR3 is 18 residues long. V was pared by 0 bases and J by 4 bases, with 22 bases between. CDR3 coding DNA: TGCGCCAGCAGCTTGGATATCCCAGGACAGTTCATCATCTATGGCTACACCTTC. This translates into CASSLDIPGQFIIYGYTF.

In DNA form, the CDR3 reads TGTGCCAGCAGCTTGGACAGAAAAGTTGGCTACACCTTC. Protein product: CASSLDRKVGYTF. The rearrangement uses TRBV7-9 and TRBJ1-2, with D maybe TRBD1 (6 bases). The CDR3 length is 13 residues. Germline V gene lookup returns CDR1 SEHNR and CDR2 FQNEAQ (reference sequence). Trimming stripped 3 bases from V and 7 bases from J, with 12 bases between.